This T cell receptor beta chain derives from a study of blood T cell repertoires in COVID-19. CDR1 SGHTA and CDR2 FQGNSA come from the germline V gene. Trimming removed 1 base at V and 9 bases at J, with 19 bases between. The CDR3 has 16 amino acids. Clones were sequenced by immunoSEQ multiplex PCR, and TCRdb holds only the in-frame ones, with some missing. The sample contains tens of thousands of clones, 80% to 90% of which appear only once. The chain joins TRBV7-2 to TRBJ2-1; D remains ambiguous. Sequencing used peripheral blood. This receptor was obtained from a human donor in a cohort sampled during active COVID-19. The CDR3 DNA follows: TGTGCCAGCAGCTTAGAGGATTCCAGAAGCGCGACTGAGCAGTTCTTC. It encodes CASSLEDSRSATEQFF.